One and the same sample provided the 9 T cell receptor beta chains below, sequenced in a study of shared T cell receptors in the human thymus. TCRdb's table, derived via immunoSEQ multiplex PCR, lists solely in-frame clones and lacks some. The sample holds about 380,000 clones; approximately 95% are singletons and the top ten take roughly 0.02%. Sequencing was done on a sample of thymocytes. These receptors came from a human donor.

This sequence joins TRBV18 and TRBJ1-5; perhaps TRBD1 as D (6 bases). The CDR3 contains 15 residues. Germline V gene sequence: CDR1 KGHSH, CDR2 LQKENI. The V and J ends lost 3 bases and 2 bases respectively, with 11 bases between them. CDR3: CASSPGEGGNQPQHF. The CDR3 nucleotides read TGTGCCAGCTCACCTGGGGAGGGGGGCAATCAGCCCCAGCATTTT.

V is TRBV13 and J is TRBJ2-7, with 7 bases lining up with TRBD1. Trimming removed 5 bases from V and 1 base from J; junction bases left unmatched: 5. Germline values: CDR1 PRHDT, CDR2 FYEKMQ (reference sequence). The CDR3 consists of 14 residues. The CDR3 loop is CASSIETGSYEQYF. For the CDR3, the DNA is TGTGCCAGCAGCATAGAGACAGGGTCCTACGAGCAGTACTTC.

The chain uses TRBV2 and TRBJ2-1, with D possibly matching TRBD2 (6 bases). Trimming removed 1 base from V and 5 bases from J, with 21 bases in between. CDR3 length equals 18 residues. Germline CDR1 reads SNHLY; CDR2 reads FYNNEI. The CDR3 reads CASSEVCVVPGVNNEQFF. CDR3 bases: TGTGCCAGCAGTGAAGTTTGCGTTGTGCCGGGAGTCAACAATGAGCAGTTCTTC.

This chain connects TRBV7-2 to TRBJ2-2, with D possibly being TRBD2 (6 bases). Germline V CDR1 and CDR2: SGHTA, FQGNSA. CDR3 length equals 17 residues. V gave up 4 bases and J gave up 4 bases, with 19 bases separating them. The CDR3 DNA follows: TGTGCCAGCAGCTGGGGGGTTATGGTGGTCGGCACCGGGGAGCTGTTTTTT. Its translation is CASSWGVMVVGTGELFF. The entire variable domain, with the rest obtained from reference TRBV7-2 and TRBJ2-2, is as follows: GAGVSQSPSNKVTEKGKDVELRCDPISGHTALYWYRQSLGQGLEFLIYFQGNSAPDKSGLPSDRFSAERTGGSVSTLTIQRTQQEDSAVYLCASSWGVMVVGTGELFFGEGSRLTVL.

This clone was found a few times. This sequence joins TRBV23-1 and TRBJ1-5; no clear D. TRBV23-1 is an ORF, with its function uncertain. The V end lost 8 bases, the J end lost 9 bases, and 8 bases lay between the germline ends. The CDR3 has 10 residues. Here the CDR3 DNA reads TGCGCCAGCCCCCCGGGGCCCCAGCATTTT. Translating it yields CASPPGPQHF.

The V gene is TRBV9, the J gene TRBJ2-7; 12 bases fit TRBD2. CDR1 is SGDLS and CDR2 is YYNGEE in the germline V gene. This CDR3 has 14 residues. V lost 4 bases and J lost 4; bases outside the gene matches: 3. The CDR3 spells CASSSGLAGYEQYF. The CDR3 DNA follows: TGTGCCAGCAGCTCCGGACTAGCGGGATACGAGCAGTACTTC.

V and J are TRBV28 and TRBJ2-7, with TRBD1 as a possible D gene (5 bases). V was pared by 10 bases and J by 3 bases, with 19 bases between. Germline CDR1 and CDR2: MDHEN and SYDVKM. The CDR3 length is 14 residues. CDR3: CATSGRDLLYEQYF. The CDR3 DNA reads as TGTGCCACCTCCGGCAGGGATCTCCTCTACGAGCAGTACTTC. Together with reference TRBV28 and TRBJ2-7, the CDR3 gives the full variable domain: DVKVTQSSRYLVKRTGEKVFLECVQDMDHENMFWYRQDPGLGLRLIYFSYDVKMKEKGDIPEGYSVSREKKERFSLILESASTNQTSMYLCATSGRDLLYEQYFGPGTRLTVT.

V gene TRBV4-2 combines with J gene TRBJ1-3, with D tentatively TRBD1 (6 bases). This CDR3 is 17 amino acids long. Between the trimmed V and J ends, which lost 1 base and 0 bases, there was a span of 13 bases. The V gene's germline CDR1 is LGHNA and CDR2 YNFKEQ. For the CDR3, the DNA is TGTGCCAGCAGCCAAGGAAGACAGGCTTCCTCTGGAAACACCATATATTTT. Translated, it gives CASSQGRQASSGNTIYF.

CDR3 sequence (DNA): TGTGCCAGCAGCTTGGGACTAGCTATCCAAGAGACCCAGTACTTC. Residues: CASSLGLAIQETQYF. The chain recombines TRBV5-4 with TRBJ2-5, with TRBD2 identical over 7 bases. The germline gives CDR1 SGHNT, CDR2 YYREEE (reference sequence). V lost 0 bases, J lost 1 base, and 3 bases stayed unmatched. This CDR3 has 15 amino acids.